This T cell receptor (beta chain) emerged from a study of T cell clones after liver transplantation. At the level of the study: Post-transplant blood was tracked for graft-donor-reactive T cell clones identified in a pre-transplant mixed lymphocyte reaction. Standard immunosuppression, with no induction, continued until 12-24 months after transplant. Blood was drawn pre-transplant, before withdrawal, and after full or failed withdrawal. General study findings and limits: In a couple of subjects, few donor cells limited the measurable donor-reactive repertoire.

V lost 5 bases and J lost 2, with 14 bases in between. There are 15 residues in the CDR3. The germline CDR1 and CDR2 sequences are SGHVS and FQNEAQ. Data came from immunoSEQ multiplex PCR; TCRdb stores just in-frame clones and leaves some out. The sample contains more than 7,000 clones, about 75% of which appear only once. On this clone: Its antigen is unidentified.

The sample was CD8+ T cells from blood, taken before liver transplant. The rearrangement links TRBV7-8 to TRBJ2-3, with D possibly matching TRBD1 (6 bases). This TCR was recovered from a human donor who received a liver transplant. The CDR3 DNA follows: TGTGCCAGCAGCCCTCGGACAGAAATCACAGATACGCAGTATTTT. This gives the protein CASSPRTEITDTQYF.